In this sample, the clone carrying this T cell receptor beta chain turned up a few times. Its antigen is currently unknown. This sample also contains other DNA sequences that code for the same CDR3. This record belongs to a study of beta chain features in type 1 diabetes. Whole-study findings and limits: Across all four CD4+ subsets, people with type 1 diabetes showed modestly shorter TCRB CDR3s.

The entirety of the isolated RNA underwent reverse transcription, so expressed TCRB transcripts were sequenced. Data came from immunoSEQ multiplex PCR; TCRdb stores just in-frame clones and leaves some out. The table lists about 230,000 clones, 16% of them singletons. There are 13 residues in the CDR3. In germline, CDR1 is SQVTM, CDR2 ANQGSEA. Trimming cost V 6 bases and J 1 base, with 13 bases left between them. This receptor was identified in a young man with type 1 diabetes. V is TRBV29-1 and J is TRBJ2-7; D is ambiguous. Input material: naive CD4+ T cells from blood. The CDR3 here is CSVGRRLSYEQYF. The CDR3 nucleotides read TGCAGCGTAGGCCGCCGACTTTCCTACGAGCAGTACTTC.